This TCR beta chain is drawn from a study of cytomegalovirus exposure and HLA in healthy donors. Study-level information: Early released data comprised around 80 million unique TCRs from HLA-typed donors.

Germline V lookup: CDR1 SNHLY, CDR2 FYNNEI. This CDR3 has 17 residues. Study observations and caveats: For most subjects, TCR beta sequences were reported to predict HLA-A and HLA-B alleles with accuracy. Donors were assumed by presence/absence analyses to have roughly uniform sequencing depth. A link between a missense DCLRE1C variant and TCR beta V- and J-gene trimming emerged from a later analysis.

Use of 60 Vbeta and 13 Jbeta primers characterized the PCR. Sequencing was performed with immunoSEQ multiplex PCR; in TCRdb, only in-frame clones are kept and a portion is missing. The sample lists approximately 190,000 clones, about nine tenths occurring once. As regards this clone: The target antigen is unknown. Compared with germline, one end of the junction differs, possibly owing to a read error. Other nucleotide sequences in the sample specify the same CDR3.

Sequencing was done on a sample of PBMCs. This TCR derives from a boy between 2 and 10 years old in good health and CMV-seronegative. V and J are TRBV2 and TRBJ1-1; no definite D call. The CDR3 nucleotides read TGTGCCAGCAGCGACGTACTAGGTCCAGGCATGAACACTGAAGCCTTCTTT. It codes for CASSDVLGPGMNTEAFF.